Listed below are T cell receptor beta chains from one sample, sequenced in a study of OX40 agonist ivuxolimab in advanced cancers. The table came from immunoSEQ multiplex PCR; TCRdb's copy has only in-frame clones and leaves some out. The data contain about 21,000 clones, 85% to 90% of them singletons. Specimen: CD4+ or CD8+ T cells sorted from blood, collected in a trial of the OX40 agonist ivuxolimab. These receptors originate from an adult with an advanced solid tumor such as melanoma, head and neck, liver or kidney cancer. Each CDR3 is given with its conserved first and last residue. D genes are given only for firm matches. Only some rows state a clone size, as once, few, many or a class for expanded clones.

>TRBJ2-3|TRBD2|-|17|TRBV4-1
TGCGCCAGCAGCCAAGATGAGGTAGCGGGAGAGTCAGATACGCAGTATTTT
CASSQDEVAGESDTQYF
>TRBJ2-3|TRBD2|-|16|TRBV5-5
TGTGCCAGCAGCTTGGTTAGCGGGGGTAGCACAGATACGCAGTATTTT
CASSLVSGGSTDTQYF
>TRBJ2-1|TRBD2|few|17|TRBV29-1
TGCAGCGTTGAAGGGGGACTAGCGGGGGTGAGGTACAATGAGCAGTTCTTC
CSVEGGLAGVRYNEQFF
>TRBJ2-7|-|-|15|TRBV5-4
TGTGCCAGCAGCTCCCACGAACGCAGGGCCTACGAGCAGTACTTC
CASSSHERRAYEQYF
>TRBJ2-3|TRBD2|-|17|TRBV27
TGTGCCAGCAGTTTGGGTGCGGGGGTAGGGGAAATGGATACGCAGTATTTT
CASSLGAGVGEMDTQYF
>TRBJ2-5|-|-|13|TRBV9
TGTGCCAGCAGCGTAGGGGGACAAGAGACCCAGTACTTC
CASSVGGQETQYF
>TRBJ1-1|-|-|15|TRBV5-8
TGTGCCAGCAGCGGTTGGACAGAGATGAACACTGAAGCTTTCTTT
CASSGWTEMNTEAFF
>TRBJ1-1|-|-|13|TRBV28
TGTGCCAGCACCCCGGGGGGCGACACTGAAGCTTTCTTT
CASTPGGDTEAFF
>TRBJ1-5|-|-|13|TRBV2
TGTGCCAGCAGACAGGGTTGGAATCAGCCCCAGCATTTT
CASRQGWNQPQHF
>TRBJ2-1|TRBD1|-|15|TRBV11-2
TGTGCCAGCAGCAGGGGGCAGGGAGCTGACAATGAGCAGTTCTTC
CASSRGQGADNEQFF
>TRBJ1-5|-|few|15|TRBV10-3
TGTGCCATCAGTGGGGGGTCAGGGGTTAATCAGCCCCAGCATTTT
CAISGGSGVNQPQHF
>TRBJ1-1|TRBD1|-|15|TRBV7-9
TGTGCCAGCAGCGCGGGACAGGGTTTGAACACTGAAGCTTTCTTT
CASSAGQGLNTEAFF
>TRBJ2-3|TRBD1|-|16|TRBV6-4
TGTGCCAGCAGTGTCACCGGGACAGGGGGCACAGATACGCAGTATTTT
CASSVTGTGGTDTQYF
>TRBJ1-1|TRBD1|-|16|TRBV18
TGTGCCAGCCTAAAACAGGAGACTAAACAGGGGACTGAAGCTTTCTTT
CASLKQETKQGTEAFF
>TRBJ1-1|-|few|12|TRBV7-2
TGTGCCAGTATCAGGGTTGGCACTGAAGCTTTCTTT
CASIRVGTEAFF
>TRBJ2-7|-|-|15|TRBV11-2
TGTGCCAGCAGCTTGGCCCGGGACAAAACCTACGAGCAGTACTTC
CASSLARDKTYEQYF
>TRBJ1-2|-|-|12|TRBV19
TGTGCCAGTAGGGCAGGCTACTATGGCTACACCTTC
CASRAGYYGYTF
>TRBJ2-1|-|once|13|TRBV19
TGTGCCAGTAGTATTGTCAGGGACAATGAGCAGTTCTTC
CASSIVRDNEQFF
>TRBJ2-2|-|-|17|TRBV9
TGTGCCAGCAGCGCTAGGGGACTTCGTCCCATCACCGGGGAGCTGTTTTTT
CASSARGLRPITGELFF
>TRBJ1-2|-|-|15|TRBV27
TGTGCCAGCAGTTTATATTGGGGCGCCCCGAATGGCTACACCTTC
CASSLYWGAPNGYTF
>TRBJ2-1|TRBD2|-|15|TRBV4-1
TGCGCCAGCAGCCGCCGACTAGCGGGAGACGATGAGCAGTTCTTC
CASSRRLAGDDEQFF
>TRBJ2-7|TRBD2|-|15|TRBV5-4
TGTGCCAGCAGCCACATTAGCGGGAGAGTCTACGAGCAGTACTTC
CASSHISGRVYEQYF
>TRBJ2-1|-|-|15|TRBV6-6
TGTGCCAGCAGTAGAGGACAGCAAAGGTACAATGAGCAGTTCTTC
CASSRGQQRYNEQFF
>TRBJ2-1|TRBD2|medium-sized|16|TRBV6-5
TGTGCCAGCAGTTACACACCGGGACTAGGTTTCAATGAGCAGTTCTTC
CASSYTPGLGFNEQFF
>TRBJ1-5|TRBD1|-|14|TRBV27
TGTGCCAGCAGTTATCGACAGGGCGGCCAGCCCCAGCATTTT
CASSYRQGGQPQHF
>TRBJ1-6|-|-|16|TRBV5-5
TGTGCCAGCAGCTTCGGGGGGGTCTCTAAGAATTCACCCCTCCACTTT
CASSFGGVSKNSPLHF
>TRBJ1-1|-|-|15|TRBV7-9
TGTGCCAGCAGCACGACTCACGGGAGGCCCTATGAAGCTTTCTTT
CASSTTHGRPYEAFF
>TRBJ1-6|-|few|16|TRBV27
TGTGCCAGCAGCCACCGTCCCGGGACATCAAATTCACCCCTCCACTTT
CASSHRPGTSNSPLHF
>TRBJ1-2|-|-|12|TRBV5-1
TGCGCCAGCAGCTACGACAGCTATGGCTACACCTTC
CASSYDSYGYTF
>TRBJ2-3|TRBD2|-|14|TRBV9
TGTGCCAGCAGCGTAGATAAGCGGGGATATACGCAGTATTTT
CASSVDKRGYTQYF
>TRBJ1-6|TRBD1|-|16|TRBV5-4
TGTGCCAGCAGCCAGGATCCCGGGACAGGGACTTCACCCCTCCACTTT
CASSQDPGTGTSPLHF
>TRBJ2-5|-|-|16|TRBV4-1
TGCGCCAGCAGCCAAGATCGTTGGACTATCCAAGAGACCCAGTACTTC
CASSQDRWTIQETQYF
>TRBJ2-7|-|-|14|TRBV12-1
TGTGCCAATTCCGGACAGGGGGTATTCTACGAGCAGTACTTC
CANSGQGVFYEQYF
>TRBJ1-2|-|-|14|TRBV7-6
TGTGCCAGCAGCTTAGAAGGTGGGAACTATGGCTACACCTTC
CASSLEGGNYGYTF
>TRBJ1-1|TRBD1|-|15|TRBV14
TGTGCCAGCAGCCGGGAGGACAGGGGACGGAGGGAAGCTTTCTTT
CASSREDRGRREAFF
>TRBJ2-6|-|-|18|TRBV15
TGTGCCACCAGCAGAGAGCGGCCAGCAACCTCTGGGGCCAACGTCCTGACTTTC
CATSRERPATSGANVLTF
>TRBJ1-2|TRBD1|-|14|TRBV7-8
TGTGCCAGCAGCCCCGGACAGGGTCGAGGTGGCTACACCTTC
CASSPGQGRGGYTF
>TRBJ1-5|TRBD1|-|14|TRBV4-1
TGCGCCAGCAGCCATCGGACAGGTTATCAGCCCCAGCATTTT
CASSHRTGYQPQHF
>TRBJ1-1|-|-|18|TRBV5-1
TGCGCCAGCAGCTTGGGGTGGGGGCGTAGGGATATGAACACTGAAGCTTTCTTT
CASSLGWGRRDMNTEAFF
>TRBJ2-4|-|-|14|TRBV6-1
TGTGCCAGCAGTGAATCACAGGATTTAAACATTCAGTACTTC
CASSESQDLNIQYF
>TRBJ2-3|TRBD2|-|15|TRBV27
TGTGCCAGCATGACTAGCGGGGGGGCCGCAGATACGCAGTATTTT
CASMTSGGAADTQYF
>TRBJ1-5|TRBD1|-|14|TRBV9
TGTGCCAGCAGCGAGACAGGGGCTAATCAGCCCCAGCATTTT
CASSETGANQPQHF
>TRBJ1-2|-|-|14|TRBV10-3
TGTGCCGCGACCTCGGGGGGGGCGGACTATGGCTACACCTTC
CAATSGGADYGYTF
>TRBJ2-2|-|-|13|TRBV18
TGTGCCAGCTCACCGTCGATTACCGGGGAGCTGTTTTTT
CASSPSITGELFF
>TRBJ1-1|-|-|14|TRBV9
TGTGCCAGCAGCCCCGAGGGGGGGCACACTGAAGCTTTCTTT
CASSPEGGHTEAFF
>TRBJ1-4|-|-|14|TRBV6-5
TGTGCCAGCAGGTCGACTAGTCGGCGCGAAAAACTGTTTTTT
CASRSTSRREKLFF
>TRBJ1-3|-|-|15|TRBV7-9
TGTGCCAGCAGCTTATTTGGGGGTACTGGAAACACCATATATTTT
CASSLFGGTGNTIYF